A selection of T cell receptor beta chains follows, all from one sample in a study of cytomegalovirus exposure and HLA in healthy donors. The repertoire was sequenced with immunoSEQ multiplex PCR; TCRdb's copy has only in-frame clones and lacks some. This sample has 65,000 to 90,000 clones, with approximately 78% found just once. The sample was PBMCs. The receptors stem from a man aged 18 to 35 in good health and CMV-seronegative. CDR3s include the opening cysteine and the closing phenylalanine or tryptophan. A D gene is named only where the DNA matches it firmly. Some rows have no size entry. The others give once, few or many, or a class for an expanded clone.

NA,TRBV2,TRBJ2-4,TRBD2,TGTGCCAGCAGTGACGGCGGGAGTAGCAAAAACATTCAGTACTTC,CASSDGGSSKNIQYF
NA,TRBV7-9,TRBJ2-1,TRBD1,TGTGCCAGCACCCTTAACGGACAGGGGGCGTGGGATGAGCAGTTCTTC,CASTLNGQGAWDEQFF
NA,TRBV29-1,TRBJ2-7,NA,TGCAGCGTCAAAAAGGGTGGACTGGAGGAGCAGTACTTC,CSVKKGGLEEQYF
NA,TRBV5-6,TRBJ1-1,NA,TGTGCCAGCAGCTTCGGGAACACTGAAGCTTTCTTT,CASSFGNTEAFF
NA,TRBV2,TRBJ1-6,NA,TGTGCCAGCAGCGGACGGACTAATAATTCACCCCTCCACTTT,CASSGRTNNSPLHF
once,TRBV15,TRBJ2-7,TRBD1,TGTGCCACCAGCAGAGGCCTGACAGGGGGATTTAACGAGCAGTACTTC,CATSRGLTGGFNEQYF
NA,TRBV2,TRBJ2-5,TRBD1,TGTGCCAGCACCCCGGGACAGGGAGAGACCCAGTACTTC,CASTPGQGETQYF
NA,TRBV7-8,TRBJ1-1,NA,TGTGCCAGCAGCTCTGGGACACGGAACACTGAAGCTTTCTTT,CASSSGTRNTEAFF
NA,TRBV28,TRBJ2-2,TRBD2,TGTGCCAGCAGTCCCAACGGGGGGGGTGTCGGGGAGCTGTTTTTT,CASSPNGGGVGELFF
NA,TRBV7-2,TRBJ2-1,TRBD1,TGTGCCAGCAGCTCCCCAGGGGGCTCCTACAATGAGCAGTTCTTC,CASSSPGGSYNEQFF
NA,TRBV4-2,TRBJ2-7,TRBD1,TGTGCCAGCAGCCAAAGACAGGGGGGACCTTCCTACGAGCAGTACTTC,CASSQRQGGPSYEQYF
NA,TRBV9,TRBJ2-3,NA,TGTGCCAGCAGCGTAGACTGGGCGGGGACAGATACGCAGTATTTT,CASSVDWAGTDTQYF
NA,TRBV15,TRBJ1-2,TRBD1,TGTGCCACCAGCAGGGGACAGGACCTCCACTATGGCTACACCTTC,CATSRGQDLHYGYTF
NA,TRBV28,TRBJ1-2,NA,TGTGCCAGCAGCCGGGTAGCCTATGGCTACACCTTC,CASSRVAYGYTF
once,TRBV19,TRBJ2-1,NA,TGTGCCAGTAGTATGTCGACAGGCGGATCTTGGAATGAGCAGTTCTTC,CASSMSTGGSWNEQFF
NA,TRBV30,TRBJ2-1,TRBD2,TGTGCCTGGAAGCCTAGCGGGTTGTACGGTGAGCAGTTCTTC,CAWKPSGLYGEQFF
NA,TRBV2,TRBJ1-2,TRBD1,TGTGCCAGCAGGGGACAGGACTATGGCTACACCTTC,CASRGQDYGYTF
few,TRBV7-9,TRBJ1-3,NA,TGTGCCAGCAGCACTGGTGGGGGGGGACTCCTCTCTGGAAACACCATATATTTT,CASSTGGGGLLSGNTIYF
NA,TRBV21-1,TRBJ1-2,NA,TGTGCCAGCACCGATGGGGGCTGGGATGGCTACACCTTC,CASTDGGWDGYTF
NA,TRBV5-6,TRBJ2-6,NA,TGTGCCAGCAGCTGGGGGGACCGGTTATCTGGGGCCAACGTCCTGACTTTC,CASSWGDRLSGANVLTF
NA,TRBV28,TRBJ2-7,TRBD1,TGTGCCAGCAGAGGGACAGGGGTTTACGAGCAGTACTTC,CASRGTGVYEQYF
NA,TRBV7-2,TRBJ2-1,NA,TGTGCCAGCAGCTTAGGCTCGGGTACCGCCTACAATGAGCAGTTCTTC,CASSLGSGTAYNEQFF
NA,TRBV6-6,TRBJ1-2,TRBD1,TGTGCCACCATGCCGGGACAGGGAGGCTATGGCTACACCTTC,CATMPGQGGYGYTF
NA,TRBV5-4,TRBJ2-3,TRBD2,TGTGCCAGCAGCTTGGCTAGCGGGGACACAGATACGCAGTATTTT,CASSLASGDTDTQYF
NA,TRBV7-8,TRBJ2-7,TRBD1,TGTGCCAGCAGCTTAACCCTGGGGACAGCTTCCTACGAGCAGTACTTC,CASSLTLGTASYEQYF
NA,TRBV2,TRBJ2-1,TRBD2,TGTGCCAGCAGGGGACTAGCAAATGAGCAGTTCTTC,CASRGLANEQFF
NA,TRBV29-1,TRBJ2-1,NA,TGCAGCGTTGAGGGGGGAGATCATTGGTCCTACAATGAGCAGTTCTTC,CSVEGGDHWSYNEQFF
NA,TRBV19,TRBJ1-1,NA,TGTGCCAGCGGAACAGGATCTTTCATGAACACTGAAGCTTTCTTT,CASGTGSFMNTEAFF
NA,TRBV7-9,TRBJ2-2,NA,TGTGCCAGCAGCCCGGGACTGTTAAAGACCGGGGAGCTGTTTTTT,CASSPGLLKTGELFF
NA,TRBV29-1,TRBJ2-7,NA,TGCAGCGTTGAAAGGTCAGGGCGCCACGAGCAGTACTTC,CSVERSGRHEQYF
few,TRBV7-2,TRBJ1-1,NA,TGTGCCAGCAGCTTAGTGGGACAAGCGAACACTGAAGCTTTCTTT,CASSLVGQANTEAFF